The following is a TCR beta chain sequence with its context. This CDR3 has 12 residues. Germline CDR1 is MDHEN and CDR2 is SYDVKM. V was pared by 8 bases and J by 5 bases, with 12 bases between. This entry belongs to a study of blood T cell repertoires in COVID-19. Study-wide context: In each case, the material was cDNA or gDNA derived from T cells, B-cell-depleted T cells, or PBMCs.

Original processing methods: Estimation of nucleated cell counts relied on the amplification of reference gene primers. TCRdb keeps only in-frame clones here, not all; method: immunoSEQ multiplex PCR. The DNA gave D and trimming, while V, J and clone size come from that table. The repertoire consists of around 300,000 clones, with roughly 90% occurring once and the leading ten covering roughly 2.9%. This rearrangement joins TRBV28 to TRBJ1-1; D is unclear. Sequenced: peripheral blood. This sequence was found in a woman in her twenties or thirties with COVID-19, enrolled during active disease. CDR3 DNA: TGTGCCAGCGGCCAGGCGTGGACTGAAGCTTTCTTT. Translated: CASGQAWTEAFF.